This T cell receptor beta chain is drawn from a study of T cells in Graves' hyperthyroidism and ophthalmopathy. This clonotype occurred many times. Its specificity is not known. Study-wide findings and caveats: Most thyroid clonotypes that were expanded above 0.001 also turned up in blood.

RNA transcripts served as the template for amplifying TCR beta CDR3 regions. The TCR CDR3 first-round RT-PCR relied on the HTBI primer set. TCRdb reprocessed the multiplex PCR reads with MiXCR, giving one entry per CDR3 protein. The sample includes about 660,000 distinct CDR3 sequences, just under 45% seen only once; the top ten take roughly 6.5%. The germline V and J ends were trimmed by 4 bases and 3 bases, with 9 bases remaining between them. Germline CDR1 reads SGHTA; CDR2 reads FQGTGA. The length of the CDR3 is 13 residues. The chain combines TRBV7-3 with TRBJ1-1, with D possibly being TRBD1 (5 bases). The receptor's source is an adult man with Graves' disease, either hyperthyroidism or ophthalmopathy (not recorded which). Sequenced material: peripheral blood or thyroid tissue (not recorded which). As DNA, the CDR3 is TGTGCCAGCAGCTCCGGGACCTACACTGAAGCTTTCTTT. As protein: CASSSGTYTEAFF.